The present TCR beta chain was sequenced within a study of blood T cell repertoires in COVID-19. In the study overall: Sites in the United States, Italy and Spain provided acute and convalescent COVID-19 samples. Sources were T cells, B-cell-depleted T cells, or PBMCs; the material itself was cDNA or gDNA.

V was clipped by 4 bases and J by 8 bases, with 16 bases between them. Germline CDR1 is KGHDR and CDR2 is SFDVKD. The CDR3 is 14 amino acids. What the recovered Cohort 3 donors had was two negative PCRs, clearance, or symptom resolution. Original data processing: Amplification of reference gene primers provided the estimated nucleated cell counts. The method was immunoSEQ multiplex PCR; TCRdb's version includes in-frame clones alone and lacks a portion of them. V and J calls plus clone size are reproduced from that table; the DNA served to infer D and trimming. The table records about 270,000 clones, about 87% of them present only once.

Specimen: PBMCs or T cells enriched from blood (not recorded which). V usage is TRBV24-1 and J usage is TRBJ1-1, with no clear D. This receptor was obtained from a woman aged 45-65 years who had recovered from COVID-19. CDR3 sequence reads: CATSDPEFGSEAFF. The DNA for the CDR3 is TGTGCCACCAGTGACCCTGAATTTGGCTCAGAAGCTTTCTTT.